Presented here are 27 T cell receptor beta chains from one specimen sequenced in a study of identifying expanded T cells in peripheral blood. The data were produced by immunoSEQ multiplex PCR, yet TCRdb's version contains in-frame clones alone and is incomplete. The sample holds roughly 81,000 clones, roughly 84% seen once. Sequenced input: blood. Receptor source: a person aged 18 to 70 in good health.

This clone showed up just once. The J gene is TRBJ1-2, the V gene TRBV4-3, with D unclear. This CDR3 region has 12 residues. Looked up from germline, CDR1 is LGHNA and CDR2 is YSLEER. The V end lost 3 bases, the J end lost 3 bases, and 5 bases lay between the germline ends. Here the CDR3 reads CASSQGDYGYTF. DNA for the CDR3: TGCGCCAGCAGCCAGGGTGACTATGGCTACACCTTC.

The V gene is TRBV9, the J gene TRBJ2-3; no reliable D call. The CDR3 covers 14 residues. The V gene lost 3 bases and the J gene lost 4 bases, with 12 bases spanning the gap. CDR1 and CDR2 from the germline V gene are SGDLS and YYNGEE. CDR3 amino acids: CASSARQNPDTQYF. The CDR3 region has the DNA TGTGCCAGCAGCGCGAGACAAAATCCAGATACGCAGTATTTT.

This rearrangement joins TRBV29-1 to TRBJ2-7; 10 bases agree with TRBD2. Germline CDR1 and CDR2: SQVTM and ANQGSEA. V lost 4 bases, J lost 2 bases, and 5 bases stayed unmatched. There are 14 residues in the CDR3. The CDR3 DNA reads as TGCAGCGTTGTAGTAGCGGGAGGTGCCTACGAGCAGTACTTC. Translation: CSVVVAGGAYEQYF.

This clone was found a few times. The CDR3 coding sequence is TGCAGCGTTGAAGACGTTGTTCCCGGCGGGGGGCAGTATTTT. Translating it yields CSVEDVVPGGGQYF. The chain uses TRBV29-1 and TRBJ2-3, with 7 bases lining up with TRBD2. With V trimmed by 0 bases and J by 11 bases, 11 bases remained unmatched. There are 14 residues in the CDR3. CDR1 SQVTM and CDR2 ANQGSEA come from the germline V gene.

The rearrangement links TRBV27 to TRBJ1-5; D is unresolved. V was shortened by 6 bases and J by 7 bases, with 19 bases between the two germline ends. Looked up from germline, CDR1 is MNHEY and CDR2 is SMNVEV (reference sequence). The CDR3 runs 15 residues. The CDR3 DNA reads as TGTGCCAGCAGCCCAACGGCGGGTGGAGCGCAGCCCCAGCATTTT. This sequence encodes CASSPTAGGAQPQHF.

The genes are TRBV28 and TRBJ2-7; a weak D match, TRBD1 (6 bases). This CDR3 has 10 residues. Germline V gene data show CDR1 as MDHEN and CDR2 as SYDVKM. Trimming left V 8 bases short and J 6 bases short, with 8 bases between. The CDR3 nucleotides are TGTGCCAGCCTGGGGGCCGAGCAGTACTTC. Protein product: CASLGAEQYF.

The chain uses TRBV5-6 and TRBJ1-3; 7 bases map to TRBD1. V lost 1 base and J lost 0; bases outside the gene matches: 7. CDR3 length equals 17 residues. Germline V lookup: CDR1 SGHDT, CDR2 YYEEEE. The CDR3: CASSLPRGGASGNTIYF. The CDR3 coding sequence is TGTGCCAGCAGCTTGCCCAGGGGGGGAGCCTCTGGAAACACCATATATTTT.

The chain links TRBV19 to TRBJ2-1, with TRBD1 identical over 8 bases. The CDR3 contains 16 residues. CDR1 is LNHDA and CDR2 is SQIVND in the germline V gene (reference sequence). The junction had 8 bases not matched to a gene; V was cut back by 4 bases and J by 3 bases. CDR3 DNA sequence: TGTGCCAGTAGTACCCCGACAGGGGAAGTCTACAATGAGCAGTTCTTC. It specifies CASSTPTGEVYNEQFF. Complete variable domain (other parts from reference TRBV19 and TRBJ2-1): DGGITQSPKYLFRKEGQNVTLSCEQNLNHDAMYWYRQDPGQGLRLIYYSQIVNDFQKGDIAEGYSVSREKKESFPLTVTSAQKNPTAFYLCASSTPTGEVYNEQFFGPGTRLTVL.

The chain carries TRBV7-8 and TRBJ1-3, with no clear D. V shed 6 bases and J shed 4 bases, with 10 bases lying between them. The CDR3 consists of 13 residues. Germline loops: CDR1 SGHVS, CDR2 FQNEAQ. CDR3 in amino acids: CASRPRSGNTIYF. DNA for the CDR3: TGTGCCAGCAGACCCCGTTCCGGAAACACCATATATTTT.

This clone showed up just a few times. This chain connects TRBV6-6 to TRBJ1-4, with a possible D match to TRBD1 (5 bases). This CDR3 is built from 13 residues. The germline V gene encodes CDR1 MNHNY and CDR2 SVGAGI (reference sequence). V was pared by 9 bases and J by 5 bases, with 13 bases between. DNA for the CDR3: TGTGCCAGTACTGCGGGACTGAATGAAAAACTGTTTTTT. Amino acid sequence: CASTAGLNEKLFF.

The chain has TRBV7-2 and TRBJ2-3, with a tentative D call TRBD2 (6 bases). Germline V gene sequence: CDR1 SGHTA, CDR2 FQGNSA. The CDR3 spans 14 residues. Trimming left V 4 bases short and J 8 bases short, with 16 bases between. CDR3 DNA sequence: TGTGCCAGCAGCTACGGGACTCTCTCCCGTACGCAGTATTTT. Translation gives CASSYGTLSRTQYF.

The V gene is TRBV7-6, the J gene TRBJ2-1; D unresolved. Trimming removed 4 bases at V and 7 bases at J, with 17 bases between. The CDR3 is 15 residues long. CDR1 and CDR2 from the germline V gene are SGHVS and FNYEAQ. The DNA of the CDR3 is TGTGCCAGCAGCTCCATGACTTTTGGGCCGAATGAGCAGTTCTTC. Protein product: CASSSMTFGPNEQFF.

The chain employs TRBV7-6 and TRBJ1-1; the match to TRBD1 covers 9 bases. The CDR3 length is 15 residues. J lost 4 bases, V lost 1 base, and 4 bases had no gene match. Per germline, CDR1 SGHVS and CDR2 FNYEAQ. CDR3 in amino acids: CASSLGATGGTEAFF. As DNA, the CDR3 is TGTGCCAGCAGCTTAGGGGCGACAGGGGGCACTGAAGCTTTCTTT.

The V call is TRBV19, the J call TRBJ1-3, with D maybe TRBD1 (6 bases). The CDR3 extends over 15 amino acids. Trimming took 3 bases from V and 2 from J, leaving 11 bases between them. Germline V lookup: CDR1 LNHDA, CDR2 SQIVND (reference sequence). The CDR3 sequence: CASSILQGTGNTIYF. Here the CDR3 DNA reads TGTGCCAGTAGTATCCTACAGGGAACTGGAAACACCATATATTTT.

The genes are TRBV25-1 and TRBJ1-6, with TRBD1 matching 7 bases. The junction had 8 bases not matched to a gene; V was cut back by 1 base and J by 8 bases. The length of the CDR3 is 16 residues. The germline CDR1 and CDR2 sequences are MGHDK and SYGVNS. In nucleotides, the CDR3 is TGTGCCAGCAGTGAATCTCTCCAGGGGGGCTATTCACCCCTCCACTTT. It codes for CASSESLQGGYSPLHF.

J is TRBJ1-3 and V is TRBV7-2; possible D gene TRBD1, 6 bases. This CDR3 region has 16 residues. The germline CDR1 and CDR2 sequences are SGHTA and FQGNSA. Trimming shortened V by 5 bases and J by 0 bases, and 14 bases separated the two germline ends. The CDR3 DNA follows: TGTGCCAGCAGCCAACGACAGGACCTCTCTGGAAACACCATATATTTT. This encodes CASSQRQDLSGNTIYF.

This clone was counted a few times. The CDR3: CASSPDVTSQPQHF. The CDR3 DNA sequence: TGTGCCAGCTCTCCTGACGTGACCAGCCAGCCCCAGCATTTT. The chain couples TRBV18 to TRBJ1-5; no firm D call. V was clipped by 6 bases and J by 7 bases, with 16 bases between them. The germline V gene has CDR1 KGHSH and CDR2 LQKENI. CDR3 length: 14 residues.

V and J are TRBV7-2 and TRBJ2-2, with 11 bases lining up with TRBD2. Germline loops: CDR1 SGHTA, CDR2 FQGNSA. V was clipped by 3 bases and J by 4 bases; unmatched bases: 4. This CDR3 comprises 16 residues. In DNA, the CDR3 is TGTGCCAGCAGCTTTATAGCGGGAGGGTCCACCGGGGAGCTGTTTTTT. Translation: CASSFIAGGSTGELFF. The whole variable domain, remainder taken from reference TRBV7-2 and TRBJ2-2, is GAGVSQSPSNKVTEKGKDVELRCDPISGHTALYWYRQSLGQGLEFLIYFQGNSAPDKSGLPSDRFSAERTGGSVSTLTIQRTQQEDSAVYLCASSFIAGGSTGELFFGEGSRLTVL.

The table lists this clone with a few counts. The chain carries TRBV4-2 and TRBJ2-1; 9 positions agree with TRBD2. The germline V gene has CDR1 LGHNA and CDR2 YNFKEQ. V was clipped by 0 bases and J by 0 bases; unmatched bases: 0. This CDR3 region has 16 residues. The CDR3 region is CASSQEAGGSYNEQFF. CDR3 coding DNA: TGTGCCAGCAGCCAAGAAGCGGGAGGCTCCTACAATGAGCAGTTCTTC.

V is TRBV19 and J is TRBJ2-5, with TRBD2 identical over 9 bases. Trimming at V came to 3 bases and at J to 4 bases, leaving 6 bases not matched to a gene. Germline assignment: CDR1 LNHDA and CDR2 SQIVND (reference sequence). The CDR3 spans 15 residues. The CDR3 protein is CASSIASGRPETQYF. DNA for the CDR3: TGTGCCAGTAGTATTGCCAGCGGGAGGCCAGAGACCCAGTACTTC.

The V and J genes are TRBV7-3 and TRBJ2-7, with D uncertain. Germline assignment: CDR1 SGHTA and CDR2 FQGTGA. V lost 5 bases and J 4 bases, leaving 12 bases between the germline ends. This CDR3 contains 13 residues. This CDR3 is CASSHPPRYEQYF. The CDR3 region has the DNA TGTGCCAGCAGCCATCCACCCCGATACGAGCAGTACTTC.

The chain links TRBV19 to TRBJ1-1; D is perhaps TRBD1 (6 bases). The CDR3 loop spans 13 amino acids. The V end was cut by 8 bases, the J end by 0 bases, with 10 bases between. The V gene's germline CDR1 is LNHDA and CDR2 SQIVND (reference sequence). The CDR3 DNA sequence: TGTGCCAGTGCGGGACAACTGAACACTGAAGCTTTCTTT. This translates into CASAGQLNTEAFF.

In DNA form, the CDR3 reads TGTGCCAGCAGCCTTAATTGGGGGTGGACACCGGAGGCTGAAGCTTTCTTT. Residues: CASSLNWGWTPEAEAFF. J is TRBJ1-1 and V is TRBV7-9, with D perhaps TRBD1 (5 bases). Germline assignment: CDR1 SEHNR and CDR2 FQNEAQ (reference sequence). CDR3 length: 17 residues. Trimming took 5 bases from V and 6 from J, leaving 25 bases between them.

This chain uses TRBV27 with TRBJ2-7; D is possibly TRBD2 (6 bases). Deletions cut 3 bases from V and 4 bases from J, with 16 bases between. Germline loops: CDR1 MNHEY, CDR2 SMNVEV (reference sequence). This CDR3 has 15 amino acids. The CDR3 bases are TGTGCCAGCAGTTTGGCGGACGGGGCGGGGTACGAGCAGTACTTC. This encodes CASSLADGAGYEQYF.

V is TRBV29-1 and J is TRBJ1-4, with TRBD1 as a possible D gene (5 bases). CDR1 and CDR2 from the germline V gene are SQVTM and ANQGSEA. Trimming pared 4 bases from V and 8 bases from J, leaving 14 bases between. This CDR3 spans 13 amino acids. CDR3: CSVVLGLREKLFF. The CDR3, as DNA: TGCAGCGTTGTACTGGGGCTTCGGGAAAAACTGTTTTTT.

This clone came up a few times. This chain links TRBV6-6 with TRBJ1-2, with 9 nucleotides matching TRBD1. V gave up 4 bases and J gave up 8 bases; unmatched junction bases: 11. The CDR3 loop spans 15 amino acids. Germline V lookup: CDR1 MNHNY, CDR2 SVGAGI (reference sequence). CDR3 amino acids: CASSSPRDRASGYTF. The CDR3 DNA is TGTGCCAGCAGTTCCCCCCGGGACAGGGCGTCCGGCTACACCTTC.

This rearrangement joins TRBV7-8 to TRBJ2-1, with 9 positions matching TRBD2. The V segment lost 5 bases and the J segment 4 bases; nucleotides outside the gene matches: 6. Germline CDR1 is SGHVS and CDR2 is FQNEAQ. The CDR3 consists of 15 residues. Here the CDR3 reads CASSVGTSLYNEQFF. CDR3 DNA sequence: TGTGCCAGCAGCGTAGGGACTAGCCTTTACAATGAGCAGTTCTTC.